Below, 8 T cell receptor beta chains from the same sample are listed, as sequenced in a study of metastatic and nonmetastatic thyroid tumors. TCRdb re-analyzed the PCR reads through MiXCR. The sample has 15,000 to 20,000 clones; about 28% are singletons. No treatment of any kind had been given to any patient before thyroid surgery. Source material: tumor tissue. These receptor sequences come from a female donor with papillary thyroid cancer or a benign thyroid nodule (not recorded which). Some clones in this sample may be carry-over from other donors' samples.

The gene calls are TRBV5-5 and TRBJ1-2, with TRBD1 as a possible D gene (6 bases). Per the germline V gene, CDR1 is SGHKS and CDR2 is YYEKEE (reference sequence). The CDR3 totals 16 residues. The V end was cut by 1 base, the J end by 1 base, with 14 bases between. CDR3 DNA: TGTGCCAGCAGCTTGCGTGGGGACACCCATAACTATGGCTACACCTTC. Amino acid sequence: CASSLRGDTHNYGYTF.

The chain combines TRBV12-3 or TRBV12-4 with TRBJ2-3; TRBD2 is a possible D gene (6 bases). V gave up 8 bases and J gave up 1 base, with 13 bases separating them. The CDR3 is made up of 14 amino acids. The CDR3 nucleotides are TGTGCCAGCCTCCGGGACTTACGCACAGATACGCAGTATTTT. Its translation is CASLRDLRTDTQYF.

This clone came up many times. This chain links TRBV5-6 with TRBJ1-3; no reliable D call. V shed 1 base and J shed 2 bases, with 4 bases lying between them. The CDR3 is made up of 13 amino acids. The germline gives CDR1 SGHDT, CDR2 YYEEEE. The CDR3 region is CASSLSAGNTIYF. The CDR3 DNA is TGTGCCAGCAGCTTGTCAGCTGGAAACACCATATATTTT.

The chain employs TRBV5-1 and TRBJ2-1; the D gene is possibly TRBD1 (6 bases). V was pared by 0 bases and J by 4 bases, with 11 bases between. The CDR3 spans 15 residues. The germline V gene encodes CDR1 SGHRS and CDR2 YFSETQ. The CDR3 loop is CASSLDVGGYNEQFF. CDR3 nucleotides: TGCGCCAGCAGCTTGGACGTAGGGGGATACAATGAGCAGTTCTTC.

The V gene is TRBV12-3 or TRBV12-4, the J gene TRBJ2-1, with 16 bases identical to TRBD2. CDR3 length equals 15 residues. Trimming cost V 6 bases and J 15 bases; bases outside gene matches: 11. CDR3 DNA sequence: TGTGCCAGCAGGCTGGTGGGGACTAGCGGGAGGGCCTCGTTCTTC. It translates to CASRLVGTSGRASFF.

The table lists this clone with many counts. The J gene is TRBJ1-1, the V gene TRBV3-1; 9 bases match TRBD1. The ends lost 3 bases at V and 1 base at J; junction bases unmatched: 0. The V gene's germline CDR1 is LGHDT and CDR2 YNNKEL (reference sequence). The CDR3 is made up of 14 amino acids. Written as DNA, the CDR3 is TGTGCCAGCAGCCAGGGACAGGGGAACACTGAAGCTTTCTTT. It encodes CASSQGQGNTEAFF.

The chain combines TRBV20-1 with TRBJ2-7; weak D call: TRBD2 (5 bases). The germline V gene has CDR1 DFQATT and CDR2 SNEGSKA (reference sequence). Trimming cost V 8 bases and J 1 base, with 15 bases left between them. This CDR3 contains 13 residues. CDR3 in DNA: TGCAGTCTATGGGGAGCTCGTTCCTACGAGCAGTACTTC. Translating gives CSLWGARSYEQYF.

This clone was seen a handful of times. An end of the junction differs from the germline gene, which may be a read error. This chain links TRBV28 with TRBJ1-1; D call uncertain. CDR3 length: 14 residues. Germline V gene lookup returns CDR1 MDHEN and CDR2 SYDVKM. CDR3 in DNA: TGTGCCAGCAGGGAATCGGGCAGAAACACTGGAGCTTTCTTT. It specifies CASRESGRNTGAFF.